Here is one T cell receptor beta chain with its context. This record comes from a study of T cells after posttransplantation cyclophosphamide. V dropped 2 bases and J dropped 2 bases, with 10 bases sitting between them. CDR3 size: 15 residues. Per germline, CDR1 GTSNPN and CDR2 SVGIG (reference sequence). The table came from immunoSEQ multiplex PCR; TCRdb's copy has only in-frame clones and leaves some out. The sample carries 35,000 to 50,000 clones, roughly 91% recorded once. A marrow graft followed busulfan-fludarabine conditioning, with cyclophosphamide on days +3 and +4. The chain carries TRBV30 and TRBJ2-6; tentatively, D is TRBD1 (6 bases). The receptor comes from a male patient over 55 who received an allogeneic stem cell transplant from a related donor and was CMV-positive. The graft donor may have contributed some T cells. Sequenced material: PBMCs, taken 55 to 70 days after allogeneic stem cell transplant with posttransplant cyclophosphamide. The CDR3 bases are TGTGCCTGGAGTACAGGGTTGACTGGGGCCAACGTCCTGACTTTC. This sequence encodes CAWSTGLTGANVLTF.